The 28 T cell receptor beta chains given below trace back to one sample, sequenced in a study of cytotoxic CD8 clonotypes in ibrutinib-treated CLL. Clones were read by immunoSEQ multiplex PCR, and TCRdb kept only the in-frame ones, dropping some. The table includes over 200,000 clones, roughly 77% detected once. Sequencing used PBMCs, obtained after 12 months of ibrutinib treatment. The receptors derive from a human donor with chronic lymphocytic leukemia.

This clone was counted between two and nine times. The rearrangement links TRBV7-2 to TRBJ1-2; maybe TRBD1 (5 bases). In germline, CDR1 is SGHTA, CDR2 FQGNSA. The CDR3 loop spans 14 amino acids. Trimming took 3 bases from V and 2 from J, leaving 10 bases between them. The CDR3 loop reads CASSFARENYGYTF. DNA of the CDR3: TGTGCCAGCAGCTTCGCCAGGGAGAACTATGGCTACACCTTC.

Only a few counts were recorded for this clone. The chain joins TRBV30 to TRBJ2-1; D gene unclear. This CDR3 comprises 14 residues. Germline CDR1 GTSNPN, CDR2 SVGIG (reference sequence). V lost 2 bases and J 8 bases, leaving 16 bases between the germline ends. This CDR3 is CAWSPQGPRDEQFF. CDR3 DNA sequence: TGTGCCTGGAGTCCCCAAGGCCCTAGGGATGAGCAGTTCTTC.

The chain is built from TRBV5-4 and TRBJ2-7; 7 nucleotides match TRBD2. Germline trimming cut 1 base from V and 3 bases from J; bases unmatched to any gene: 7. CDR1 and CDR2 from the germline V gene are SGHNT and YYREEE (reference sequence). The CDR3 is made up of 15 amino acids. The CDR3 spells CASSLSGTNHYEQYF. The CDR3 nucleotides read TGTGCCAGCAGCTTGAGCGGGACTAACCACTACGAGCAGTACTTC.

This clone was observed a single time. The chain carries TRBV6-5 and TRBJ1-1; 7 bases are shared with TRBD1. CDR1 is MNHEY, CDR2 SVGAGI, per germline. The V gene end was trimmed by 8 bases and the J gene end by 4 bases; junction bases not matched to a gene: 7. The CDR3 has 13 amino acids. CDR3 loop: CASVTTGVTEAFF. The CDR3 DNA reads as TGTGCCAGCGTCACCACAGGGGTCACTGAAGCTTTCTTT.

The genes are TRBV27 and TRBJ2-7, with TRBD1 matching over 8 bases. Germline V gives CDR1 MNHEY, CDR2 SMNVEV (reference sequence). CDR3 size: 14 residues. V shed 8 bases and J 4 bases; nucleotides not matched to a gene: 10. In DNA form, the CDR3 reads TGTGCCAGCCGATTGGACAGGGCCTTTTACGAGCAGTACTTC. This sequence encodes CASRLDRAFYEQYF.

A note on this clone: Other DNA sequences within the sample encode an identical CDR3. The chain couples TRBV9 to TRBJ1-2; 7 nucleotides agree with TRBD1. J gave up 4 bases and V 2 bases, and 8 bases lay outside the gene matches. The length of the CDR3 is 15 residues. The V gene's germline CDR1 is SGDLS and CDR2 YYNGEE. The CDR3 loop is CASSVSSGGAYGYTF. CDR3 DNA sequence: TGTGCCAGCAGCGTGTCTTCAGGGGGTGCCTATGGCTACACCTTC.

As for this clone: The junction does not match germline at one end; this may be a read error. The chain employs TRBV7-7 and TRBJ2-3; 9 nucleotides align to TRBD2. The CDR3 spans 15 residues. Per germline, CDR1 SSHAT and CDR2 FNYEAQ (reference sequence). CDR3 nucleotides: TGTGCTAGCAGCTTCGGCGGGAGGGCCATAGATACGCAGTATTTT. This codes for CASSFGGRAIDTQYF.

CDR3 residues: CASSPDFRGGPQHF. The DNA for the CDR3 is TGTGCCAGCTCACCTGACTTTAGAGGAGGCCCCCAGCATTTT. The chain couples TRBV18 to TRBJ1-5; no definite D call. Germline V gives CDR1 KGHSH, CDR2 LQKENI. The CDR3 runs to 14 residues. The V and J ends lost 3 bases and 10 bases respectively, with 16 bases between them.

The chain carries TRBV9 and TRBJ2-7; 10 bases line up with TRBD2. Germline V gene lookup returns CDR1 SGDLS and CDR2 YYNGEE. The CDR3 is made up of 17 amino acids. The trim removed 0 bases at V and 2 bases at J, leaving 8 bases unmatched. The CDR3 region is CASSVGDRTSGTYEQYF. CDR3 nucleotide sequence: TGTGCCAGCAGCGTAGGGGATAGGACTAGCGGCACCTACGAGCAGTACTTC.

This chain links TRBV5-1 with TRBJ1-2; perhaps TRBD1 as D (6 bases). The CDR3 runs 16 residues. Germline loops: CDR1 SGHRS, CDR2 YFSETQ. The V end lost 0 bases, the J end lost 7 bases, and 19 bases lay between the germline ends. CDR3: CASSLGRSRGTPGYTF. Here the CDR3 DNA reads TGCGCCAGCAGCTTGGGGCGGTCCAGGGGCACCCCTGGCTACACCTTC.

The rearrangement joins TRBV5-4 to TRBJ2-1, with D possibly being TRBD1 (6 bases). Trimming removed 0 bases at V and 9 bases at J, with 13 bases between. The CDR3 length is 14 residues. CDR1 and CDR2 from the germline V gene are SGHNT and YYREEE (reference sequence). The CDR3 DNA is TGTGCCAGCAGCTTGGGGGGACAATGGGGTGAGCAGTTCTTC. Amino acids: CASSLGGQWGEQFF.

This chain connects TRBV7-9 to TRBJ2-1; D tentatively reads TRBD1 or TRBD2 (5 bases each). Between the trimmed V and J ends, which lost 5 bases and 2 bases, there was a span of 16 bases. The CDR3 contains 16 residues. The germline V gene has CDR1 SEHNR and CDR2 FQNEAQ (reference sequence). In DNA, the CDR3 is TGTGCCAGCAGCCCCCAGCAGGGAGTCACCTACAATGAGCAGTTCTTC. Translated: CASSPQQGVTYNEQFF.

V usage is TRBV4-1 and J usage is TRBJ1-5; unclear D gene. Trimming cost V 6 bases and J 0 bases, with 12 bases left between them. Germline CDR1 reads MGHRA; CDR2 reads YSYEKL. The CDR3 covers 15 residues. The CDR3 reads CASRQRQNSNQPQHF. CDR3 DNA sequence: TGCGCCAGCAGACAGCGCCAGAATAGCAATCAGCCCCAGCATTTT.

The chain carries TRBV30 and TRBJ1-6; D is unresolved. V was cut by 3 bases and J by 7 bases, with 19 bases left in between. The CDR3 is made up of 16 amino acids. CDR1 and CDR2 from the germline V gene are GTSNPN and SVGIG (reference sequence). The CDR3 spells CAWSPSPGVGNSPLHF. The CDR3 DNA is TGTGCCTGGAGCCCATCTCCGGGAGTAGGCAATTCACCCCTCCACTTT.

CDR3 in amino acids: CASSPVSGGETQYF. The CDR3 nucleotides are TGTGCCAGCTCACCTGTTAGCGGAGGGGAGACCCAGTACTTC. The genes are TRBV18 and TRBJ2-5; D is perhaps TRBD2 (6 bases). The CDR3 loop spans 14 amino acids. Deletions cut 3 bases from V and 5 bases from J, with 13 bases between. Germline loops: CDR1 KGHSH, CDR2 LQKENI.

The V call is TRBV7-3, the J call TRBJ2-2; 9 bases are shared with TRBD1. The CDR3 sequence is 16 residues long. V was pared by 3 bases and J by 4 bases, with 6 bases of the junction left unmatched. Germline-derived CDR1 and CDR2 are SGHTA and FQGTGA. CDR3 coding DNA: TGTGCCAGCAGCTTCTGGGACAGGGTGGTCACCGGGGAGCTGTTTTTT. Amino acids: CASSFWDRVVTGELFF.

This chain uses TRBV7-9 with TRBJ2-2; 8 bases are a match to TRBD2. The V gene end was trimmed by 4 bases and the J gene end by 0 bases; junction bases not matched to a gene: 4. The CDR3 contains 16 residues. Germline V CDR1 and CDR2: SEHNR, FQNEAQ (reference sequence). Written as DNA, the CDR3 is TGTGCCAGCAGCTCTCTAGCGGGTTCGAACACCGGGGAGCTGTTTTTT. Amino acids: CASSSLAGSNTGELFF.

The rearrangement links TRBV5-6 to TRBJ1-2; D gene uncertain. Trimming cost V 0 bases and J 1 base, with 7 bases left between them. There are 14 residues in the CDR3. Germline CDR1 and CDR2: SGHDT and YYEEEE. The chain's CDR3 is CASSLVRFNYGYTF. CDR3 bases: TGTGCCAGCAGCTTGGTGCGATTTAACTATGGCTACACCTTC.

The chain is built from TRBV6-1 and TRBJ1-5; 10 positions agree with TRBD1. The CDR3 spans 13 residues. V was pared by 7 bases and J by 7 bases, with 4 bases of the junction left unmatched. Germline-derived CDR1 and CDR2 are MNHNS and SASEGT. The CDR3 loop reads CASTSDRGQPQHF. As DNA, the CDR3 is TGTGCCAGCACCTCGGACAGGGGGCAGCCCCAGCATTTT.

The CDR3, as DNA: TGTGCCAGCAGCTTGGAAAGGGCCTTGGGGCAGCCCCAGCATTTT. This translates into CASSLERALGQPQHF. The V and J genes are TRBV5-8 and TRBJ1-5; D ambiguous. This CDR3 has 15 amino acids. V lost 0 bases and J 7 bases, leaving 14 bases between the germline ends. The germline gives CDR1 SGHTS, CDR2 YDEGEE.

The chain couples TRBV30 to TRBJ2-2; TRBD2 aligns across 15 bases. Germline V gene data show CDR1 as GTSNPN and CDR2 as SVGIG (reference sequence). After removal of 8 bases from V and 4 bases from J, the junction contained 14 bases not matched to a gene. There are 18 residues in the CDR3. CDR3 nucleotides: TGTGCCGCAAAATCCGGGACTAGCGGGGGGATCAGCACCGGGGAGCTGTTTTTT. Protein sequence: CAAKSGTSGGISTGELFF.

This clone was observed a few times. The chain uses TRBV4-1 and TRBJ2-1; 7 bases agree with TRBD2. The length of the CDR3 is 13 residues. With V trimmed by 3 bases and J by 7 bases, 3 bases remained unmatched. Germline assignment: CDR1 MGHRA and CDR2 YSYEKL. The CDR3 here is CASSQTSQNEQFF. The CDR3 DNA follows: TGCGCCAGCAGCCAGACTAGCCAAAATGAGCAGTTCTTC.

V is TRBV7-9 and J is TRBJ1-5; D is possibly TRBD1 (6 bases). In germline, CDR1 is SEHNR, CDR2 FQNEAQ (reference sequence). The ends were cut back, 5 bases at V and 9 bases at J, with 14 bases in the middle. The CDR3 length is 13 residues. The CDR3 here is CASSPQGSGPQHF. CDR3 sequence (DNA): TGTGCCAGCAGCCCACAGGGCTCAGGGCCCCAGCATTTT.

The rearrangement uses TRBV6-1 and TRBJ1-1; D remains ambiguous. V was shortened by 2 bases and J by 2 bases, with 3 bases between the two germline ends. The CDR3 extends over 12 amino acids. Germline V gives CDR1 MNHNS, CDR2 SASEGT. This CDR3 reads CASSELNTEAFF. CDR3 nucleotides: TGTGCCAGCAGTGAACTAAACACTGAAGCTTTCTTT.

This chain uses TRBV19 with TRBJ2-3; TRBD2 aligns across 7 bases. The germline V gene has CDR1 LNHDA and CDR2 SQIVND (reference sequence). CDR3 size: 15 residues. Trimming removed 1 base from V and 8 bases from J; junction bases left unmatched: 9. For the CDR3, the DNA is TGTGCCAGTAGTATAGTCCAAGCGGGACCCGGTACGCAGTATTTT. This gives the protein CASSIVQAGPGTQYF.

The rearrangement joins TRBV6-5 to TRBJ1-5; perhaps TRBD1 as D (6 bases). V lost 2 bases to trimming and J lost 5 bases, with 10 bases between them. Germline V gene lookup returns CDR1 MNHEY and CDR2 SVGAGI. The CDR3 is 14 residues long. The CDR3 DNA is TGTGCCAGCAGTTACCGAACAGGGTATCAGCCCCAGCATTTT. The encoded protein is CASSYRTGYQPQHF.

This clone was picked up one time. The CDR3 spells CASHTGTSGSNEQFF. In nucleotides, the CDR3 is TGTGCCAGCCATACCGGGACTAGCGGGAGCAATGAGCAGTTCTTC. This sequence joins TRBV6-1 and TRBJ2-1, with 14 positions matching TRBD2. Unmatched junction bases numbered 6, after V lost 8 bases and J lost 6 bases. From germline, CDR1 is MNHNS and CDR2 SASEGT. This CDR3 is built from 15 residues.

The rearrangement joins TRBV30 to TRBJ2-1; the match to TRBD2 covers 8 bases. Trimming took 4 bases from V and 4 from J; bases not matched to a gene: 9. This CDR3 is 15 amino acids long. Germline V CDR1 and CDR2: GTSNPN, SVGIG (reference sequence). The CDR3 bases are TGTGCCTGGACCCTCGGGCGGGGGGTTTACAATGAGCAGTTCTTC. Protein product: CAWTLGRGVYNEQFF.